The 29 T cell receptor beta chains presented below share a single source sample, sequenced in a study of cytomegalovirus exposure and HLA in healthy donors. Libraries were prepared by immunoSEQ multiplex PCR; TCRdb keeps only in-frame clonotypes and omits some of them. The sample gives roughly 240,000 clones, around 87% of which show up once; less than 3% is in the top ten. The sequencing input was PBMCs. The receptors here all came from a man in his late teens or twenties in good health and CMV-seronegative.

This rearrangement joins TRBV5-1 to TRBJ2-4; 12 bases map to TRBD2. The CDR3 length is 16 residues. V lost 7 bases, J lost 3 bases, and 8 bases stayed unmatched. The germline gives CDR1 SGHRS, CDR2 YFSETQ. The CDR3 spells CASRAGLAGNKNIQYF. CDR3 DNA sequence: TGCGCCAGCCGGGCCGGACTAGCGGGGAACAAAAACATTCAGTACTTC.

A few counts support this clone. The genes are TRBV7-9 and TRBJ1-6; 7 bases are a match to TRBD1. Germline CDR1 and CDR2: SEHNR and FQNEAQ (reference sequence). CDR3 length: 15 residues. V shed 3 bases, J shed 6 bases, and the junction held 5 bases outside the gene matches. In DNA form, the CDR3 reads TGTGCCAGCAGCTTTGAGACAGGGCCTAATTCACCCCTCCACTTT. This translates into CASSFETGPNSPLHF.

This clone has more than one count but fewer than ten. This sample includes further DNA sequences coding for the same CDR3. The chain links TRBV4-3 to TRBJ2-7, with TRBD2 matching over 10 bases. Per the germline V gene, CDR1 is LGHNA and CDR2 is YSLEER. There are 14 residues in the CDR3. Trimming removed 4 bases from V and 2 bases from J; junction bases left unmatched: 2. Here the CDR3 reads CASSRTSGTYEQYF. The CDR3 nucleotides read TGCGCCAGCAGCCGTACTAGCGGGACCTACGAGCAGTACTTC.

This chain joins TRBV9 and TRBJ2-7, with D perhaps TRBD2 (6 bases). V lost 0 bases, J lost 2 bases, and 15 bases lay in between. This CDR3 is built from 16 residues. Germline V gene lookup returns CDR1 SGDLS and CDR2 YYNGEE. CDR3 loop: CASSVGTPAGTYEQYF. The CDR3 DNA reads TGTGCCAGCAGCGTAGGGACACCCGCGGGGACCTACGAGCAGTACTTC.

A few counts support this clone. V and J are TRBV19 and TRBJ2-7; D unclear. Deletions cut 9 bases from V and 5 bases from J, with 11 bases between. Looked up from germline, CDR1 is LNHDA and CDR2 is SQIVND (reference sequence). The CDR3 is made up of 11 amino acids. In nucleotides, the CDR3 is TGTGCCAGCGGTGAGGCCCACGAGCAGTACTTC. Translated: CASGEAHEQYF.

The rearrangement links TRBV6-6 to TRBJ2-5; 7 bases are shared with TRBD2. Germline V gene data show CDR1 as MNHNY and CDR2 as SVGAGI (reference sequence). J lost 4 bases, V lost 2 bases, and 1 base had no gene match. The CDR3 contains 13 residues. CDR3 DNA: TGTGCCAGCAGTTACGGGGGGGGAGAGACCCAGTACTTC. It yields the protein CASSYGGGETQYF.

The V gene is TRBV12-5, the J gene TRBJ2-7; 13 bases fit TRBD2. J lost 0 bases, V lost 2 bases, and 10 bases had no gene match. From germline, CDR1 is LGHNT and CDR2 FRNRAP. The CDR3 length is 19 residues. DNA of the CDR3: TGTGCTAGTGGTTTGTACGGACTAGCGGGAGCCCCCCTCTCCTACGAGCAGTACTTC. Residues: CASGLYGLAGAPLSYEQYF.

This clone was observed a few times. The chain couples TRBV27 to TRBJ2-7; D possibly corresponds to TRBD2 (5 bases). CDR3 length: 13 amino acids. Trimming removed 1 base at V and 5 bases at J, with 9 bases between. From germline, CDR1 is MNHEY and CDR2 SMNVEV (reference sequence). The CDR3: CASSLWAGDEQYF. CDR3 nucleotides: TGTGCCAGCAGTTTATGGGCCGGGGACGAGCAGTACTTC.

The sample holds a few counts of this clone. The chain uses TRBV27 and TRBJ2-7; weak D call: TRBD2 (5 bases). This CDR3 is 13 amino acids long. Trimming left V 8 bases short and J 5 bases short, with 16 bases between. Per the germline V gene, CDR1 is MNHEY and CDR2 is SMNVEV (reference sequence). The CDR3 bases are TGTGCCAGCCGAGGGTACGGTTACGACGAGCAGTACTTC. Translated: CASRGYGYDEQYF.

The rearrangement links TRBV7-3 to TRBJ2-7; the D gene is possibly TRBD1 (6 bases). The ends were cut back, 4 bases at V and 0 bases at J, with 10 bases in the middle. The CDR3 sequence is 14 residues long. Germline V gene sequence: CDR1 SGHTA, CDR2 FQGTGA. DNA for the CDR3: TGTGCCAGCAGCTATAAGGGGGTCTCCTACGAGCAGTACTTC. Its translation is CASSYKGVSYEQYF.

The count of this clone is one. The chain links TRBV6-4 to TRBJ2-7; D not resolved. The CDR3 runs 12 residues. Germline V gives CDR1 MRHNA, CDR2 SNTAGT. Trimming took off 2 bases at V and 8 bases at J, with 10 bases between the two ends. The CDR3 DNA is TGTGCCAGCAGTGACCCCAGGCTAAAGCAGTACTTC. It yields the protein CASSDPRLKQYF.

This clone was seen only a few times. V gene TRBV4-2 combines with J gene TRBJ2-7; 7 bases agree with TRBD2. The CDR3 contains 15 residues. The junction had 2 bases not matched to a gene; V was cut back by 0 bases and J by 0 bases. Per the germline V gene, CDR1 is LGHNA and CDR2 is YNFKEQ. In DNA, the CDR3 is TGTGCCAGCAGCCAAGACGGCGGGAGCTCCTACGAGCAGTACTTC. Its protein is CASSQDGGSSYEQYF.

This sequence joins TRBV2 and TRBJ2-5; 9 bases agree with TRBD1. This CDR3 contains 14 residues. CDR1 is SNHLY, CDR2 FYNNEI, per germline. Unmatched junction bases numbered 4, after V lost 6 bases and J lost 2 bases. CDR3 bases: TGTGCCAGCAGCCTACAGGGGGCTCAAGAGACCCAGTACTTC. Translation gives CASSLQGAQETQYF.

The rearrangement uses TRBV9 and TRBJ2-1; 8 positions match TRBD2. Germline values: CDR1 SGDLS, CDR2 YYNGEE. The CDR3 is 16 residues long. Trimming took 4 bases from V and 6 from J; bases not matched to a gene: 12. The chain's CDR3 is CASSPYREGRVNEQFF. CDR3 nucleotide sequence: TGTGCCAGCAGCCCTTATCGGGAGGGCCGTGTCAATGAGCAGTTCTTC.

This clone came up once. V usage is TRBV9 and J usage is TRBJ2-1; 8 bases match TRBD1. CDR1 and CDR2 (germline): SGDLS, YYNGEE. Trimming took 3 bases from V and 8 from J; bases not matched to a gene: 16. The CDR3 consists of 17 residues. CDR3 bases: TGTGCCAGCAGCGACCCATCACGGGACAGGTATACAGATGAGCAGTTCTTC. Translated: CASSDPSRDRYTDEQFF.

This clone has a handful of counts. The V gene is TRBV5-4, the J gene TRBJ1-2; the D gene is possibly TRBD1 (6 bases). This CDR3 comprises 13 residues. V lost 0 bases and J lost 6, with 9 bases in between. Germline CDR1 reads SGHNT; CDR2 reads YYREEE (reference sequence). In DNA, the CDR3 is TGTGCCAGCAGCTTGGTTCAGGGGAATGGCTACACCTTC. Translating it yields CASSLVQGNGYTF.

In this sample, this clone turned up once. The rearrangement uses TRBV28 and TRBJ1-4, with D perhaps matching TRBD1 (5 bases). Germline loops: CDR1 MDHEN, CDR2 SYDVKM. Trimming removed 8 bases at V and 1 base at J, with 8 bases between. This CDR3 spans 13 amino acids. This CDR3 is CASFRGTNEKLFF. The DNA of the CDR3 is TGTGCCAGCTTTAGGGGAACTAATGAAAAACTGTTTTTT.

The chain carries TRBV29-1 and TRBJ1-1; 9 bases line up with TRBD1. Germline lookup yields CDR1 SQVTM and CDR2 ANQGSEA. The CDR3 sequence is 14 residues long. The V gene end was trimmed by 3 bases and the J gene end by 3 bases; junction bases not matched to a gene: 5. The CDR3 protein is CSVEGQGGDTEAFF. DNA for the CDR3: TGCAGCGTTGAGGGACAGGGCGGGGACACTGAAGCTTTCTTT.

This rearrangement joins TRBV9 to TRBJ1-2, with TRBD1 matching 8 bases. V lost 4 bases, J lost 0 bases, and 2 bases stayed unmatched. Germline CDR1 SGDLS, CDR2 YYNGEE. The CDR3 is 14 residues long. The CDR3 reads CASSPDRANYGYTF. In DNA form, the CDR3 reads TGTGCCAGCAGCCCGGACAGGGCTAACTATGGCTACACCTTC.

V usage is TRBV18 and J usage is TRBJ1-5; possibly TRBD1 for D (5 bases). This CDR3 region has 14 residues. V was clipped by 2 bases and J by 7 bases, with 12 bases between them. CDR1 and CDR2 (germline): KGHSH, LQKENI. The chain's CDR3 is CASSPIQVVQPQHF. The CDR3 region has the DNA TGTGCCAGCTCACCAATACAGGTGGTGCAGCCCCAGCATTTT.

This chain connects TRBV7-9 to TRBJ2-7, with 7 bases identical to TRBD1. Per germline, CDR1 SEHNR and CDR2 FQNEAQ (reference sequence). This CDR3 comprises 14 residues. Losses at the gene ends were 0 bases for V and 3 bases for J; bases not matched to a gene: 2. The CDR3 sequence: CASSLAGGGYEQYF. The DNA for the CDR3 is TGTGCCAGCAGCTTAGCAGGGGGCGGCTACGAGCAGTACTTC.

The chain joins TRBV6-4 to TRBJ2-3; possibly TRBD2 for D (5 bases). The germline V gene has CDR1 MRHNA and CDR2 SNTAGT. There are 14 residues in the CDR3. The V end lost 6 bases, the J end lost 2 bases, and 12 bases lay between the germline ends. CDR3 sequence reads: CASRLGSSTDTQYF. The CDR3 coding sequence is TGTGCCAGCAGACTAGGTTCTTCCACAGATACGCAGTATTTT.

With respect to this clone: The same CDR3 can be traced to other DNA sequences in this sample. The chain combines TRBV5-1 with TRBJ1-4; 9 positions agree with TRBD1. Germline CDR1 reads SGHRS; CDR2 reads YFSETQ. V shed 1 base and J 6 bases; nucleotides not matched to a gene: 1. CDR3 length: 14 amino acids. The CDR3 loop reads CASSLRDRDEKLFF. The CDR3 DNA sequence: TGCGCCAGCAGCTTGCGGGACAGGGATGAAAAACTGTTTTTT.

Concerning this clone itself: As the CDR3 is not closed by the conserved phenylalanine or tryptophan, this likely results from a read error. The DNA is omitted, as the CDR3 cannot be located on it reliably, and the CDR3 follows TCRdb's listing. J is TRBJ1-1 and V is TRBV27; no check of the table's D call, TRBD1, against the DNA was made. The CDR3 spans 18 amino acids, including both terminal residues. CDR1 and CDR2 (germline): MNHEY, SMNVEV (reference sequence). The chain's CDR3 is CASSFGADQNRTGTTLEL.

This clone was seen ten or more times. This chain connects TRBV30 to TRBJ2-1; 8 bases fit TRBD2. V lost 0 bases to trimming and J lost 13 bases; unmatched junction nucleotides: 5. The CDR3 is 12 amino acids. The germline V gene encodes CDR1 GTSNPN and CDR2 SVGIG (reference sequence). The DNA for the CDR3 is TGTGCCTGGAGTGTACTAACTAGCGGTCAGTTCTTC. This gives the protein CAWSVLTSGQFF.

V is TRBV7-9 and J is TRBJ1-6; TRBD1 aligns across 7 bases. This CDR3 region has 17 residues. The trim removed 2 bases at V and 5 bases at J, leaving 9 bases unmatched. Germline V gene sequence: CDR1 SEHNR, CDR2 FQNEAQ (reference sequence). This CDR3 is CASSLPTGTDHNSPLHF. The CDR3 DNA reads as TGTGCCAGCAGCTTACCCACCGGGACAGACCATAATTCACCCCTCCACTTT.

The V and J genes are TRBV7-9 and TRBJ2-7; D perhaps matches TRBD2 (5 bases). CDR3 size: 17 residues. V lost 1 base, J lost 2 bases, and 18 bases lay in between. CDR1 is SEHNR and CDR2 is FQNEAQ in the germline V gene (reference sequence). CDR3 DNA: TGTGCCAGCAGCTTAGTCTGGAGGCTAGTCGGGCCCTACGAGCAGTACTTC. Amino acids: CASSLVWRLVGPYEQYF.

V usage is TRBV25-1 and J usage is TRBJ1-2; D is unclear. Looked up from germline, CDR1 is MGHDK and CDR2 is SYGVNS. The V end was cut by 1 base, the J end by 2 bases, with 8 bases between. The length of the CDR3 is 14 residues. CDR3 nucleotide sequence: TGTGCCAGCAGTGAATTCAAAGAGAACTATGGCTACACCTTC. Translation: CASSEFKENYGYTF.

V is TRBV19 and J is TRBJ2-7, with D possibly TRBD1 on 6 matching bases. V was trimmed by 9 bases and J by 5 bases, leaving 17 bases between them. This CDR3 has 13 residues. CDR1 and CDR2 (germline): LNHDA, SQIVND (reference sequence). The CDR3 DNA sequence: TGTGCCAGCCGAGGGCGGACAGCTGACGAGCAGTACTTC. The encoded protein is CASRGRTADEQYF.